The next 20 T cell receptor beta chains were all read from a single sample in a study of T cell responses to AZD1222 COVID-19 vaccine. The protocol was immunoSEQ multiplex PCR, while the TCRdb copy is restricted to in-frame clones and leaves out a portion. The sample has around 75,000 clones; approximately 81% are singletons. This material consisted of peripheral blood, taken on day 0 of AZD1222 vaccination. The receptors here all came from an adult in good health.

The chain employs TRBV19 and TRBJ1-1, with D maybe TRBD1 (5 bases). With 1 base removed from V and 4 bases from J, the gap between germline ends came to 13 bases. This CDR3 contains 15 residues. CDR1 is LNHDA, CDR2 SQIVND, per germline (reference sequence). CDR3 amino acids: CASSIVSSGATEAFF. The DNA for the CDR3 is TGTGCCAGTAGTATAGTTAGTTCCGGGGCCACTGAAGCTTTCTTT.

V gene TRBV12-3 or TRBV12-4 combines with J gene TRBJ2-4, with D perhaps TRBD1 or TRBD2 (6 bases each). Trimming took 7 bases from V and 4 from J, leaving 11 bases between them. The CDR3 sequence is 13 residues long. CDR3 nucleotide sequence: TGTGCCAGCACCCTAGGGGGGAAAAACATTCAGTACTTC. Amino acids: CASTLGGKNIQYF.

The CDR3, as DNA: TGTGCCAGCAGCCAAAGCGGACAGCACTATGGCTACACCTTC. The encoded protein is CASSQSGQHYGYTF. The chain is built from TRBV5-6 and TRBJ1-2; a possible D gene is TRBD1 (6 bases). V was pared by 4 bases and J by 3 bases, with 13 bases between. CDR3 size: 14 residues. CDR1 SGHDT and CDR2 YYEEEE come from the germline V gene.

In DNA, the CDR3 is TGCAGCATCCGACAGGGAGAACAGCCCCAGCATTTT. It yields the protein CSIRQGEQPQHF. The rearrangement joins TRBV29-1 to TRBJ1-5; 7 bases line up with TRBD1. The germline gives CDR1 SQVTM, CDR2 ANQGSEA. With V trimmed by 8 bases and J by 7 bases, 8 bases remained unmatched. This CDR3 region has 12 residues.

The sample holds one count of this clone. The rearrangement links TRBV6-1 to TRBJ2-7; D not resolved. CDR1 is MNHNS and CDR2 is SASEGT in the germline V gene. The ends were cut back, 1 base at V and 7 bases at J, with 11 bases in the middle. The CDR3 has 13 amino acids. CDR3 amino acids: CASSEDMVGEQYF. CDR3 nucleotides: TGTGCCAGCAGTGAAGACATGGTCGGAGAGCAGTACTTC.

This clone was counted only a few times. This sequence joins TRBV11-3 and TRBJ1-6; D is possibly TRBD1 (6 bases). Per germline, CDR1 SGHNT and CDR2 YENEEA. The V end was cut by 5 bases, the J end by 10 bases, with 15 bases between. The CDR3 spans 14 residues. The CDR3 bases are TGTGCCAGCAGCGTCAGGGGCCCTGGATCACCCCTCCACTTT. Amino acids: CASSVRGPGSPLHF.

The chain is built from TRBV9 and TRBJ1-1, with D possibly matching TRBD1 (5 bases). CDR1 is SGDLS and CDR2 is YYNGEE in the germline V gene. The CDR3 spans 13 residues. V was shortened by 3 bases and J by 0 bases, with 6 bases between the two germline ends. CDR3 sequence (DNA): TGTGCCAGCAGCGAGGGACTGAACACTGAAGCTTTCTTT. Translation gives CASSEGLNTEAFF.

The chain combines TRBV5-1 with TRBJ2-5, with a possible D match to TRBD1 (5 bases). Looked up from germline, CDR1 is SGHRS and CDR2 is YFSETQ. Trimming took 4 bases from V and 1 from J, leaving 11 bases between them. The CDR3 has 14 amino acids. The CDR3 nucleotides are TGCGCCAGCAGCGTGGACATACTCCAAGAGACCCAGTACTTC. Residues: CASSVDILQETQYF.

This chain joins TRBV20-1 and TRBJ2-7; no reliable D call. The CDR3 is 11 residues long. Trimming pared 3 bases from V and 2 bases from J, leaving 5 bases between. CDR1 DFQATT and CDR2 SNEGSKA come from the germline V gene (reference sequence). In DNA, the CDR3 is TGCAGTGCTAGTATGGCCTACGAGCAGTACTTC. Translating it yields CSASMAYEQYF.

J is TRBJ2-4 and V is TRBV5-4; D remains ambiguous. CDR1 is SGHNT, CDR2 YYREEE, per germline (reference sequence). The ends were cut back, 0 bases at V and 5 bases at J, with 18 bases in the middle. The CDR3 sequence is 17 residues long. CDR3 DNA: TGTGCCAGCAGCTTGGGGGGATCCCTGGGGATTGAAAACATTCAGTACTTC. It specifies CASSLGGSLGIENIQYF.

This chain links TRBV30 with TRBJ2-7; weak D call: TRBD1 (5 bases). The germline V gene encodes CDR1 GTSNPN and CDR2 SVGIG (reference sequence). The CDR3 has 12 amino acids. V lost 5 bases and J lost 3, with 11 bases in between. Here the CDR3 reads CAWGQGVYEQYF. CDR3 bases: TGTGCCTGGGGCCAAGGGGTCTACGAGCAGTACTTC.

V gene TRBV30 combines with J gene TRBJ1-6, with D unclear. The CDR3 has 14 residues. V shed 6 bases and J shed 10 bases, with 19 bases lying between them. Germline CDR1 reads GTSNPN; CDR2 reads SVGIG (reference sequence). CDR3 amino acids: CACAKTHLASPLHF. CDR3 bases: TGTGCCTGCGCTAAAACACATTTGGCCTCACCCCTCCACTTT.

The V and J genes are TRBV5-5 and TRBJ2-3; the match to TRBD2 covers 8 bases. CDR1 is SGHKS, CDR2 YYEKEE, per germline (reference sequence). V lost 3 bases, J lost 4 bases, and 10 bases stayed unmatched. CDR3 length: 16 residues. The DNA for the CDR3 is TGTGCCAGCAGCTGGGGTGGGACTAGGGTCGCAGATACGCAGTATTTT. This codes for CASSWGGTRVADTQYF.

The chain couples TRBV30 to TRBJ1-2; 7 bases agree with TRBD1. The CDR3 covers 13 residues. V was pared by 0 bases and J by 6 bases, with 4 bases of the junction left unmatched. Germline-derived CDR1 and CDR2 are GTSNPN and SVGIG (reference sequence). CDR3 sequence (DNA): TGTGCCTGGAGTGTACAGGGGATTCATGGCTACACCTTC. Protein sequence: CAWSVQGIHGYTF.

The chain uses TRBV28 and TRBJ1-6, with D possibly being TRBD1 (5 bases). This CDR3 has 19 amino acids. Trimming pared 3 bases from V and 5 bases from J, leaving 23 bases between. Germline assignment: CDR1 MDHEN and CDR2 SYDVKM. The chain's CDR3 is CASSFWEGPISINNSPLHF. The DNA of the CDR3 is TGTGCCAGCAGTTTTTGGGAGGGACCAATCTCAATTAATAATTCACCCCTCCACTTT. Filled out from reference TRBV28 and TRBJ1-6, the complete variable domain reads DVKVTQSSRYLVKRTGEKVFLECVQDMDHENMFWYRQDPGLGLRLIYFSYDVKMKEKGDIPEGYSVSREKKERFSLILESASTNQTSMYLCASSFWEGPISINNSPLHFGNGTRLTVT.

The chain combines TRBV6-1 with TRBJ1-2; D perhaps matches TRBD1 (6 bases). The CDR3 contains 15 residues. V lost 3 bases and J 4 bases, leaving 15 bases between the germline ends. Germline CDR1 and CDR2: MNHNS and SASEGT. The DNA of the CDR3 is TGTGCCAGCAGTGACCCCGGGACACTTGGCTATGGCTACACCTTC. Amino acid sequence: CASSDPGTLGYGYTF.

The chain is built from TRBV27 and TRBJ2-5; TRBD1 matches at 9 bases. The J segment lost 2 bases and the V segment lost 4 bases, leaving 5 bases of the junction unmatched. The CDR3 is 15 amino acids. Germline V gives CDR1 MNHEY, CDR2 SMNVEV (reference sequence). Written as DNA, the CDR3 is TGTGCCAGCAGTTCACCGGGACAGGGTCAAGAGACCCAGTACTTC. Translation: CASSSPGQGQETQYF.

The V and J genes are TRBV2 and TRBJ1-4, with 7 bases aligning to TRBD1. The CDR3 extends over 15 amino acids. In germline, CDR1 is SNHLY, CDR2 FYNNEI. The J segment lost 8 bases and the V segment lost 6 bases, leaving 12 bases of the junction unmatched. CDR3: CASRQMTGNAEKLFF. The CDR3 DNA reads as TGTGCCAGCAGACAAATGACAGGGAATGCGGAAAAACTGTTTTTT.

The chain employs TRBV6-2 or TRBV6-3 and TRBJ2-7; tentatively, D is TRBD2 (5 bases). In germline, CDR1 is MNHEY, CDR2 SVGEGT. V was clipped by 4 bases and J by 2 bases, with 15 bases between them. This CDR3 comprises 15 residues. This CDR3 reads CASSFPGGLTYEQYF. The CDR3 DNA reads as TGTGCCAGCAGTTTCCCCGGCGGGCTGACCTACGAGCAGTACTTC.

The genes are TRBV10-3 and TRBJ2-7, with D unresolved. Trimming removed 3 bases from V and 6 bases from J, with 12 bases in between. Looked up from germline, CDR1 is ENHRY and CDR2 is SYGVKD. This CDR3 comprises 13 residues. The CDR3 sequence: CAISDPGSGEQYF. The CDR3 DNA reads TGTGCCATCAGTGACCCGGGCTCTGGCGAGCAGTACTTC.